The clone carrying this T cell receptor beta chain has just a few counts. Its antigen is not identified. This specimen belongs to a study of cytomegalovirus exposure and HLA in healthy donors. Overall study findings and caveats: Sequence variants that were highly shared formed a cluster that was likely a sequencing artifact. The authors listed around 150 TCR beta chains as cytomegalovirus-associated. Presence/absence analyses supposed approximately even sequencing depth among donors.

Donors sampled were nominally healthy, though unrecorded immune exposures were likely. PCR employed 60 Vbeta and 13 Jbeta primers. Sequencing was performed with immunoSEQ multiplex PCR; in TCRdb, only in-frame clones are kept and a portion is missing. The sample shows about 83,000 clones, 81% of them seen only once. From germline, CDR1 is MNHEY and CDR2 SMNVEV (reference sequence). The CDR3 length is 15 residues. The V end was cut by 1 base, the J end by 6 bases, with 10 bases between. The gene calls are TRBV27 and TRBJ1-6; TRBD1 is a possible D gene (5 bases). The sequenced sample was PBMCs. This TCR came from a woman aged 25 to 45 in good health and CMV-seronegative. For the CDR3, the DNA is TGTGCCAGCAGTTTATTAGGGGAAGGTAATTCACCCCTCCACTTT. The encoded protein is CASSLLGEGNSPLHF.